This T cell receptor (beta chain) was sequenced during a study of cytomegalovirus exposure and HLA in healthy donors (dated by TCRdb to 2017 to 2019). Regarding the complete study: An earlier analysis of about 530 of the donors reported under 300 Gb of sequence data and around 100 million unique TCR beta sequences obtained from some 170 million T cells. All discovery cohort repertoires had been generated on a single sequencing platform. Five DR-DQ haplotypes were treated as single units for association and clustering because of strong linkage in the cohort. Typing coverage differed by locus: A, B, C, DRB1 and DQB1 were typed in roughly 620-630 donors, DQA1 in roughly 500, DPA1 in over 600, and DPB1 in about 450. In the later analysis, no new phenotypic data were used to find candidate immune exposures; instead, reliance was placed on TCR beta sequences and their occurrence across donors. An earlier analysis of several hundred of the donors used high-throughput TCR beta sequencing to judge whether each TCR beta V gene segment behaved as functional or pseudogenic. In a later genetic analysis, genome-wide SNP genotypes for about three fifths of the roughly 670 donors were used, and that subset was treated as a discovery cohort. Among several hundred genotyped donors of the cohort, an average of approximately 240,000 unique TCR beta nucleotide sequences was sequenced per donor, of which 15% to 20% were non-productive. Of the 300 to 400 genotyped donors, around 81% fell in the genetic ancestry cluster associated with self-reported Caucasian donors. The study was designed to test whether signatures of past pathogen exposure could be identified by cataloging public T cell receptors. Roughly 310 gigabases of sequencing data and 70 million to 100 million unique TCR sequences were included in an early release covering about 700 HLA-typed donors. Donor age, sex, ethnicity and CMV serostatus were compiled alongside the repertoire data. A later analysis re-examined previously published TCR beta repertoires from around 670 donors and added high-resolution HLA genotyping to investigate patterns of TCR occurrence. High-throughput TCR immunosequencing, statistical association of individual TCRs with disease status, and machine learning were combined to predict cytomegalovirus infection status. Along with the approximately 700-subject first cohort, a separate validation cohort of over a hundred different subjects was used. HLA typing covered class I and class II loci at four-digit resolution. The study used immunosequencing to profile the T cell repertoires of 666 subjects and linked those repertoires to cytomegalovirus serostatus. On the study overall, not on this receptor specifically: The study listed 164 TCR beta chains as associated with cytomegalovirus. A later analysis associated 16,951 TCR beta sequences with specific HLA alleles at a false discovery rate of 0.05. Assigning TCR associations to individual alleles was difficult when HLA alleles, especially DR and DQ, strongly co-occurred. In vitro tests confirmed that three of the cytomegalovirus-associated TCR beta chains recognize cytomegalovirus antigens. While some public TCRs were present in many individuals, most TCR sequences turned up only very rarely across donors. In this cohort, only TCR beta chains were sequenced, and detectable features were limited by the absence of alpha or paired-chain data. A later analysis reported that several top co-occurrence clusters appeared linked to parvovirus B19, influenza, CMV and Epstein-Barr virus. The presence/absence analyses assumed that sequencing depth was roughly uniform across donors, and that assumption may not be true. Linkage disequilibrium might explain the correlated functional status among segregating V segments, but an unknown experimental factor could not be ruled out. A later analysis found that TCR association rates varied across HLA loci, with DRB1 alleles showing the most associated TCRs and HLA-C alleles the fewest. Because some donors lacked HLA typing at each locus, the association tests relied only on the typed subset. Compared with the roughly 670-donor mean, donors in an Asian-associated ancestry cluster had fewer N-insertions in productive TCRs, according to a later genetic analysis. The classifier was reported to diagnose cytomegalovirus status with high specificity and sensitivity in both the original and validation cohorts. A cluster of highly shared sequence variants was judged likely to be a technical artifact of the sequencing pipeline. Some IMGT-functional V segments, including TRBV6-2 and TRBV6-3, could not be told apart with the 87-base-pair reads, so those segments were excluded. It was suggested by the authors that the approach could potentially be generalized to other disease states and immunological phenotypes. A later analysis found that most CMV-associated TCR beta chains appeared HLA-restricted, with HLA associations seemingly driven largely by CMV exposure. In a later genetic analysis, a missense DCLRE1C variant was associated with V-gene and J-gene trimming of TCR beta chains, and the association was replicated in an independent cohort. A further reported finding was that TCR beta sequences accurately predicted the HLA-A and HLA-B alleles for most subjects in the first cohort. Because counts were too low, roughly 18 rarely observed V segments, including chromosome 9 orphons, were left out of the earlier analysis of over 550 of the donors. Broadly in line with IMGT annotations, most TCR beta V segments showed up in productive rearrangements about 87% or about 30% of the time in an earlier analysis of several hundred of the donors. Immune exposure information for the cohort was limited to CMV serostatus. Compared with equally common non-associated chains, HLA-associated TCR beta chains in a later analysis were more clonally expanded and had lower generation probabilities.

As concerns this clone: No antigen is known for it. No base quality information exists; no much larger clone differs at one position.

Its CDR3 holds 17 amino acids, cysteine through phenylalanine. CDR3 DNA only is kept here, 51 bases in frame from base 1. Trimming takes 0 bases off V and 4 bases off J; junction bases not matched to a gene: 7. CDR1 and CDR2, per the germline V gene (reference sequence), are SEHNR and FQNEAQ. The method was the immunoSEQ multiplex PCR assay. For the multiplex PCR, a mixture combining 60 forward primers for TCR Vbeta segments and 13 reverse primers for TCR Jbeta segments was used. The CDR3 region of rearranged TCR beta genes was amplified from genomic DNA by a multiplex PCR assay. The amplified TCR beta libraries were sequenced on the Illumina HiSeq System as 87-base-pair reads. The study's own analysis went as follows. A later analysis counted about 76 million unique TCR beta chains across the 600 to 850 repertoires, and 10 million to 12 million of these chains were shared by at least two donors. Raw reads were error-corrected and collapsed into unique sequences with a nearest-neighbor algorithm that merged closely related sequences to remove PCR and sequencing errors. Alignment of CDR3 sequences to IMGT reference sequences was used to assign V, D and J gene segments. For a sequence to be retained, a match of at least six nucleotides to both a V gene segment and a J gene segment was required. Rearrangements were classified as productive when the CDR3 lacked stop codons and remained in frame with V and J, and all other rearrangements were classified as non-productive. CDR3 was defined according to IMGT convention as the region running from the second conserved V-encoded cysteine to the conserved J-encoded phenylalanine. The earlier analysis of about 570 of the donors excluded any sequence lacking an unambiguous match to a single V gene segment. In an earlier analysis of several hundred of the donors, V segments were called functional above 56.7% productive rearrangements and were called segregating when the between-donor standard deviation exceeded 5%. To diagnose cytomegalovirus status from the catalog of TCR beta chain sequences, a statistical classification framework was built. In a later analysis, V and J genes were assigned by comparing TCR nucleotide sequences against IMGT/GENE-DB human TR gene sequences. Using the TCRdist pipeline, a later analysis assigned CDR3 sequences along with most-parsimonious VDJ recombination scenarios. A later analysis defined each TCR beta chain by its CDR3 amino acid sequence plus V-gene family, and excluded reads lacking a unique V-gene family. A later analysis removed 450 to 600 highly shared, low-generation-probability nucleotide sequences to deal with suspected cross-contamination and a sequencing artifact. A later analysis calculated a clonal expansion index for each public chain from normalized within-repertoire ranks of inferred template counts. Generation probabilities in a later analysis came from a VDJ recombination model fitted to out-of-frame rearrangements, and those results were checked against IGoR. Hypergeometric tests were used in a later analysis to score TCR-TCR, TCR-HLA and TCR-CMV co-occurrence, with a repertoire-size bias correction applied to the TCR pairs. To estimate false discovery rates, a later analysis permuted the HLA or CMV assignments 20 times. A later analysis grouped co-occurring TCRs with DBSCAN, adding TCRdist sequence similarity when clustering within HLA-allele-positive subsets. Repertoires with fewer than 30,000 or more than 120,000 public chains were left out of co-occurrence clustering, as were a handful of repertoires with anomalous nucleotide sharing. This immuneACCESS table, as held by TCRdb, lists in-frame sequences with V and J called but not all clones. Of the missing ones, under half trace to an unresolved V gene in checked studies; the others have no known cause. V, J and clone size are those of that table, while D and trimming were read from the DNA. The sample table shows fewer than 200,000 clones, and less than 85% are seen once. More than 5% of the sample rests with the top ten.

The cohort comprised some 730 healthy bone marrow donors. Cohort members were all nominally healthy when sampled, although unrecorded immune exposures were likely present. The donor was CMV seronegative and belonged to the group of 352 seronegative cohort members. Each donor provided a peripheral blood sample, and peripheral blood mononuclear cells were used for TCR beta sequencing. Genomic DNA extraction from the blood cell samples was performed with the Qiagen DNeasy Blood Extraction Kit. The sample comprised PBMCs. The rearranged segments are TRBV7-9 and TRBJ2-1; 9 bases in between match TRBD1. The clonotype originates from a man aged 35 to 55 in good health and CMV-seronegative. The CDR3 loop reads CASSLASSDRGYNEQFF. The sequenced DNA is TGTGCCAGCAGCTTAGCGTCATCGGACAGGGGTTACAATGAGCAGTTCTTC.